What follows describes a single T cell receptor (beta chain). Its antigen is unidentified. Sequencing used immunoSEQ multiplex PCR; TCRdb keeps in-frame clones, though not all of them. The repertoire holds 90,000 to 110,000 clones, 70% to 90% seen once, with around 2.3% in the top ten. The CDR3 runs to 13 residues. V was cut by 3 bases and J by 6 bases, with 11 bases left in between. This specimen belongs to a study of T cell responses to AZD1222 COVID-19 vaccine. Study findings and constraints: Unmutated regions of variants are reportedly targeted by nearly half of spike-specific TCRs. Donors were largely white British and mainly female; clonal diversity was possibly underestimated. Only after the peak T cell response were repertoires sampled.

The specimen comprised peripheral blood, sampled on day 0 of AZD1222 vaccination. The clonotype originates from an adult in good health. V is TRBV12-3 or TRBV12-4 and J is TRBJ1-1, with a possible D match to TRBD1 (5 bases). This chain's CDR3 is CASSFRGGPEAFF. As DNA, the CDR3 is TGTGCCAGCAGTTTCCGGGGCGGGCCTGAAGCTTTCTTT.